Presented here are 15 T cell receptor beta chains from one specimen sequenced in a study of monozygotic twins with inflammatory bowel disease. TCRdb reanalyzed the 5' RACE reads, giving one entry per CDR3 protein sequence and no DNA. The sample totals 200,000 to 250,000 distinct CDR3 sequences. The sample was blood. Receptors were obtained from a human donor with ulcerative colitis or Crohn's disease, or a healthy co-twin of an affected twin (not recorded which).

CDR3 sequence: CASSQDSGEAFF. The genes are TRBV3-1 and TRBJ1-1. This CDR3 has 12 residues. Looked up from germline, CDR1 is LGHDT and CDR2 is YNNKEL (reference sequence).

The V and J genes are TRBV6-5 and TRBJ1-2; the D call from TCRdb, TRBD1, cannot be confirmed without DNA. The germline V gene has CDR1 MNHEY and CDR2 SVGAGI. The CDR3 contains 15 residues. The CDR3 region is CASSFPDRGNYGYTF.

The CDR3 here is CSVEWQDGYTF. V usage is TRBV29-1 and J usage is TRBJ1-2. The CDR3 length is 11 residues. CDR1 and CDR2 (germline): SQVTM, ANQGSEA.

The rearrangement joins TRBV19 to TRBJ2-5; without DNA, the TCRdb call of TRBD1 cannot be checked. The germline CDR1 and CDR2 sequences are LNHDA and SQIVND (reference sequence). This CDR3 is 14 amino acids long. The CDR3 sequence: CASSIPGVQETQYF.

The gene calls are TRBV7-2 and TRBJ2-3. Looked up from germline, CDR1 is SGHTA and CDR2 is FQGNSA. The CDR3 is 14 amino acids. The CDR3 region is CASSFRPSTDTQYF.

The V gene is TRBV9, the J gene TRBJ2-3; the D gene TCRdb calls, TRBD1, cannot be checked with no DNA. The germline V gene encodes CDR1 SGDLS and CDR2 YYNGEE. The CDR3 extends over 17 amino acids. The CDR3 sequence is CASSVGTGLIFTDTQYF.

The CDR3 is CASSPWTGTNERFF. V usage is TRBV18 and J usage is TRBJ2-1; the TRBD1 assignment by TCRdb is unverifiable without DNA. Germline CDR1 and CDR2: KGHSH and LQKENI. The CDR3 is made up of 14 amino acids.

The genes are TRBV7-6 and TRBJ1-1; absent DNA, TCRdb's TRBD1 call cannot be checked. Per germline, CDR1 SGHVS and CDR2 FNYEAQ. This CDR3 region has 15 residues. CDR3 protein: CASSLDEGHGTEAFF. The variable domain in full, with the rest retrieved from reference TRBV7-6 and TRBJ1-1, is GAGVSQSPRYKVTKRGQDVALRCDPISGHVSLYWYRQALGQGPEFLTYFNYEAQQDKSGLPNDRFSAERPEGSISTLTIQRTEQRDSAMYRCASSLDEGHGTEAFFGQGTRLTVV.

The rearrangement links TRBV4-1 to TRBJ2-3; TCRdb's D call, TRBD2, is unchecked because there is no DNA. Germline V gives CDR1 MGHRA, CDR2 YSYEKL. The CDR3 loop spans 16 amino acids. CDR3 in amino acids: CASSPVATTGEDTQYF.

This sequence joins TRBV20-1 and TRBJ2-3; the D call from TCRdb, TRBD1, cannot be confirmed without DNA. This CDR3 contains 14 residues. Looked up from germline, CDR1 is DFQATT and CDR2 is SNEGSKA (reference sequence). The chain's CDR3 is CSARDRTVTDTQYF.

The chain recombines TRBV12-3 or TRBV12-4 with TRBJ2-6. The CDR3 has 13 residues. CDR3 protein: CASSLKGANVLTF.

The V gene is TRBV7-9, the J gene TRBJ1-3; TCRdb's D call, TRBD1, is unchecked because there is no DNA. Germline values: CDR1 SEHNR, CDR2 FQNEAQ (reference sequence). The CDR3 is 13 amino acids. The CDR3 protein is CASSLRDINTIYF.

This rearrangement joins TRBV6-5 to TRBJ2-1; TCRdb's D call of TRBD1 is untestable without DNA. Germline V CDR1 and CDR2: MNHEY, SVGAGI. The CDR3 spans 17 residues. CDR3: CASSLYSQESSYNEQFF.

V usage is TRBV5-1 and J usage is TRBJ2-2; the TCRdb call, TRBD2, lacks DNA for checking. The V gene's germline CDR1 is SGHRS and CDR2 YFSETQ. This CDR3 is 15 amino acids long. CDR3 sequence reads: CASSLYRVYTGELFF.

This CDR3 reads CASSLVRDYGYTF. The chain has TRBV12-3 or TRBV12-4 and TRBJ1-2. This CDR3 is built from 13 residues.